The next 3 T cell receptor beta chains were all read from a single sample in a study of post-analysis software for immune sequencing data. Unique molecular identifiers were present in the TCR beta cDNA libraries. TCRdb independently ran MiXCR on the PCR reads; one entry per CDR3 protein. The repertoire holds around 150,000 distinct CDR3 sequences, with roughly 40% as singletons. The sample in question was blood, obtained after autologous hematopoietic stem cell transplantation. All receptors come from a girl under 18 with multiple sclerosis.

This clonotype was recorded a few times. This chain joins TRBV15 and TRBJ2-1; D may be TRBD2 (5 bases). Trimming left V 5 bases short and J 0 bases short, with 5 bases between. CDR3 size: 13 residues. The germline V gene encodes CDR1 LNHNV and CDR2 YYDKDF (reference sequence). CDR3 sequence reads: CATSRGSYNEQFF. CDR3 bases: TGTGCCACCAGCCGGGGCTCCTACAATGAGCAGTTCTTC.

The V call is TRBV29-1, the J call TRBJ2-5; perhaps TRBD1 as D (6 bases). The germline V gene encodes CDR1 SQVTM and CDR2 ANQGSEA. This CDR3 region has 12 residues. V was trimmed by 6 bases and J by 1 base, leaving 9 bases between them. CDR3 sequence: CSVEDSQETQYF. DNA of the CDR3: TGCAGCGTAGAGGACAGCCAAGAGACCCAGTACTTC.

Only a few counts were recorded for this clonotype. V and J are TRBV2 and TRBJ1-2; possible D gene TRBD1, 5 bases. CDR3 size: 13 residues. V was pared by 3 bases and J by 4 bases, with 9 bases between. Germline CDR1 and CDR2: SNHLY and FYNNEI. The CDR3: CASSDQGSYGYTF. In DNA form, the CDR3 reads TGTGCCAGCAGTGACCAGGGAAGCTATGGCTACACCTTC. Full variable domain (outside the CDR3, taken from reference TRBV2 and TRBJ1-2): EPEVTQTPSHQVTQMGQEVILRCVPISNHLYFYWYRQILGQKVEFLVSFYNNEISEKSEIFDDQFSVERPDGSNFTLKIRSTKLEDSAMYFCASSDQGSYGYTFGSGTRLTVV.